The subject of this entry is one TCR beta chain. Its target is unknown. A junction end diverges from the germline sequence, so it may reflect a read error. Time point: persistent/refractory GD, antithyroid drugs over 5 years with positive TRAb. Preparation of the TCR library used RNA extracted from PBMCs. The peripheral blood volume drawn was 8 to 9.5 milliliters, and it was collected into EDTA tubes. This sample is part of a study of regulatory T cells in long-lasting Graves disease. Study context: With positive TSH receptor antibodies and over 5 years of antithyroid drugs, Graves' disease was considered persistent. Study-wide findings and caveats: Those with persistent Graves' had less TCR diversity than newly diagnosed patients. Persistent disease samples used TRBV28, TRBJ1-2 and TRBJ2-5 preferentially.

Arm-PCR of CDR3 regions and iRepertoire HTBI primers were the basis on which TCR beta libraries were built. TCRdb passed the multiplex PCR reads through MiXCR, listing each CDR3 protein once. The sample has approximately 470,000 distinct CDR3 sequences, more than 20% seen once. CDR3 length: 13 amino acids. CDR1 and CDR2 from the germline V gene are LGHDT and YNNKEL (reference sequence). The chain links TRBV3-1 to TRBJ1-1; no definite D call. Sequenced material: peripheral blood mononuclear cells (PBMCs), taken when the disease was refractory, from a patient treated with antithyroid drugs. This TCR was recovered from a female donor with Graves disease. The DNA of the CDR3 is TGTGCCGGCAGCTATTCGGGGAACACTGAAGCTTTCTTT. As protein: CAGSYSGNTEAFF.